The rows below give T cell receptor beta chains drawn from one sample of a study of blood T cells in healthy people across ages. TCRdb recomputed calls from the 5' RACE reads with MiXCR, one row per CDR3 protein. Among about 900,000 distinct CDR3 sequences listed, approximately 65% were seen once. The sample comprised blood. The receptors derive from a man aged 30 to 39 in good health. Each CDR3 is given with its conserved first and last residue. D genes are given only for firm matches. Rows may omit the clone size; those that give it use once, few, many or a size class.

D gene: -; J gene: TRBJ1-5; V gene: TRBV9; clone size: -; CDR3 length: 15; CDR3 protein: CASSVGAVTYQPQHF; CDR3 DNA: TGTGCCAGCAGCGTAGGGGCAGTTACCTATCAGCCCCAGCATTTT
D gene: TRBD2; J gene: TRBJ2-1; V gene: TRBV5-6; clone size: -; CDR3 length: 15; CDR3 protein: CASSWEPGGYNEQFF; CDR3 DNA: TGTGCCAGCAGCTGGGAACCGGGGGGGTACAATGAGCAGTTCTTC
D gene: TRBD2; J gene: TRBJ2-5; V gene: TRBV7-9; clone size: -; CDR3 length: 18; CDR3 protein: CASSLLAGAIQYQETQYF; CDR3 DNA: TGTGCCAGCAGCTTACTAGCGGGGGCCATTCAGTACCAAGAGACCCAGTACTTC
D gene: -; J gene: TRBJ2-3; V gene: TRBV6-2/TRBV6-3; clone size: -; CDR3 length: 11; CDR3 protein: CASGDEDTQYF; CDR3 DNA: TGTGCCAGCGGGGACGAAGATACGCAGTATTTT
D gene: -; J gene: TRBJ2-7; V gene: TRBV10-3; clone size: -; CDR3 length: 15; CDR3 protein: CAIPSYGGPSREQYF; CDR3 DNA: TGTGCCATTCCCTCCTATGGAGGGCCCTCCCGCGAGCAGTACTTC
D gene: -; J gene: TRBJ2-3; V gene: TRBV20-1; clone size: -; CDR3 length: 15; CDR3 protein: CSARAYTGVTDTQYF; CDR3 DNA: TGCAGTGCTAGAGCCTATACCGGGGTCACAGATACGCAGTATTTT
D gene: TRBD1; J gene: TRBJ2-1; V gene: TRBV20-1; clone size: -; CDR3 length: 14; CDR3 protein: CSAPRQGNYNEQFF; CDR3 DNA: TGCAGTGCTCCGCGACAGGGTAACTACAATGAGCAGTTCTTC
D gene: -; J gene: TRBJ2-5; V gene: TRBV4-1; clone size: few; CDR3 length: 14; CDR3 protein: CASSQWGAQETQYF; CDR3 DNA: TGCGCCAGCAGCCAATGGGGGGCCCAAGAGACCCAGTACTTC
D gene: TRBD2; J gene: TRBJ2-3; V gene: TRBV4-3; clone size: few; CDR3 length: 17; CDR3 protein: CASSQDPTSKSQDTQYF; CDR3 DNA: TGCGCCAGCAGCCAAGATCCGACTAGCAAAAGTCAGGATACGCAGTATTTT
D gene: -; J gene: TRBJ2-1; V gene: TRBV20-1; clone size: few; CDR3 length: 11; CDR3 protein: CSASWLTEQFF; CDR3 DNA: TGCAGTGCTAGTTGGTTAACTGAGCAGTTCTTC
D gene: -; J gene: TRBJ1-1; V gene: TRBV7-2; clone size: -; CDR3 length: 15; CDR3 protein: CASSLASKVNTEAFF; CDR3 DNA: TGTGCCAGCAGCTTAGCGAGTAAAGTGAACACTGAAGCTTTCTTT
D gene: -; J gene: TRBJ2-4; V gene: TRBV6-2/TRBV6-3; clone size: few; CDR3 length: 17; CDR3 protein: CASSYATGALAKNIQYF; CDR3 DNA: TGTGCCAGCAGTTACGCCACTGGGGCCCTAGCCAAAAACATTCAGTACTTC
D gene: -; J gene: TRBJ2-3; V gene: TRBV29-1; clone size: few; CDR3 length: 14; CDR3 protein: CSVDGGSNTDTQYF; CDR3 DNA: TGCAGCGTTGACGGAGGGAGTAACACAGATACGCAGTATTTT
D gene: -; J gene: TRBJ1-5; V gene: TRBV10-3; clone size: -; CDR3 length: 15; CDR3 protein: CAISEGAFGNQPQHF; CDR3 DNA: TGTGCCATCAGTGAAGGGGCCTTCGGCAATCAGCCCCAGCATTTT
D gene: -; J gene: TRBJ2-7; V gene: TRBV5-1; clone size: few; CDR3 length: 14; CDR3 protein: CASSLDGQTYEQYF; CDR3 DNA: TGCGCCAGCAGCTTGGATGGACAGACCTACGAGCAGTACTTC
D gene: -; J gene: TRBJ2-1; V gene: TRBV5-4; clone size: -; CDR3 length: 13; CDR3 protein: CAAQTDSYNEQFF; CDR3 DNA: TGTGCCGCCCAGACGGATTCCTACAATGAGCAGTTCTTC
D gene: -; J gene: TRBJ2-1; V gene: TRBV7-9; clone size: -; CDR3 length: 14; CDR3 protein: CASIVGSGYDEQFF; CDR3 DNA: TGTGCCAGCATCGTAGGGTCAGGGTATGATGAGCAGTTCTTC
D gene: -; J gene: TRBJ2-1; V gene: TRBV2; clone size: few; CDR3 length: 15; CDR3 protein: CASSPWGQTYNEQFF; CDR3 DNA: TGTGCCAGCAGTCCCTGGGGACAAACCTACAATGAGCAGTTCTTC
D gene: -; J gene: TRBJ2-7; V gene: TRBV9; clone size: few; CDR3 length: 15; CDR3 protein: CASSGRDVRLYEQYF; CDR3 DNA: TGTGCCAGCAGCGGCCGGGACGTCCGTCTCTACGAGCAGTACTTC
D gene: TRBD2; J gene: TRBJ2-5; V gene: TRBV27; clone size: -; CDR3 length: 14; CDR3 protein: CASSGTSLAETQYF; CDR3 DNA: TGTGCCAGCAGTGGGACTAGCTTAGCGGAGACCCAGTACTTC
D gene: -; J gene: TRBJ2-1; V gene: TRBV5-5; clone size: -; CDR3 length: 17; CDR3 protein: CASSSAGRPASYNEQFF; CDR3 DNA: TGTGCCAGCAGCTCGGCGGGGAGGCCCGCCTCCTACAATGAGCAGTTCTTC
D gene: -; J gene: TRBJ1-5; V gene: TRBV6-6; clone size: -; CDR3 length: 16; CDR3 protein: CASRLPGRSRNQPQHF; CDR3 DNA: TGTGCCAGCCGACTCCCGGGACGCTCTAGAAATCAGCCCCAGCATTTT
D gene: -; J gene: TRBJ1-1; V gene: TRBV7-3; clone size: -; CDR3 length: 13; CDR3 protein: CASSPGQITEAFF; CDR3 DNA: TGTGCCAGCAGCCCCGGACAGATCACTGAAGCTTTCTTT
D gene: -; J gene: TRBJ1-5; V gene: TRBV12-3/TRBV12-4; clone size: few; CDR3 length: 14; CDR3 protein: CASSFGQVNQPQHF; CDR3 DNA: TGTGCCAGCAGTTTTGGGCAGGTTAATCAGCCCCAGCATTTT
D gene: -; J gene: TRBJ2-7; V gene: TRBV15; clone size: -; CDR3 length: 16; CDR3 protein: CATSRDLGVDSYEQYF; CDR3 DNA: TGTGCCACCAGCAGAGATTTGGGGGTAGACTCCTACGAGCAGTACTTC
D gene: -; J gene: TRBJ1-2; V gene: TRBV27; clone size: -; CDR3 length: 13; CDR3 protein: CASSLRSGIGYTF; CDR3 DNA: TGTGCCAGCAGTTTAAGGTCCGGGATTGGCTACACCTTC
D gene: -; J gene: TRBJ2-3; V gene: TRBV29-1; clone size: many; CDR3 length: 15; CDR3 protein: CSEVDFLGGTDTQYF; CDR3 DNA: TGCAGCGAAGTGGACTTCCTAGGGGGCACAGATACGCAGTATTTT
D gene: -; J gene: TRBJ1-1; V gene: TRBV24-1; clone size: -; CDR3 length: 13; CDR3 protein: CATSDPWGAEAFF; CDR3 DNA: TGTGCCACCAGTGACCCTTGGGGGGCTGAAGCTTTCTTT
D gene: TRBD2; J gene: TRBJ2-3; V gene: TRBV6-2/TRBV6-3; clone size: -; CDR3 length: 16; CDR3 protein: CASSYGRGGPTDTQYF; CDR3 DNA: TGTGCCAGCAGTTACGGCCGGGGGGGCCCCACAGATACGCAGTATTTT
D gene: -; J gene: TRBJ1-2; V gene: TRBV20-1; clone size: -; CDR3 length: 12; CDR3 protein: CSASRQGYGYTF; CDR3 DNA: TGCAGTGCTAGTCGGCAGGGCTATGGCTACACCTTC
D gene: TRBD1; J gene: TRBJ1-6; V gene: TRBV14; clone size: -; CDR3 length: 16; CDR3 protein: CASSKRSQGVGSPLHF; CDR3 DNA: TGTGCCAGCAGCAAACGTTCACAGGGGGTGGGCTCACCCCTCCACTTT
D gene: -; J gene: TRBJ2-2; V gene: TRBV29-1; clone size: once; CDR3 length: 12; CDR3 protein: CSAYKYTGELFF; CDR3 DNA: TGCAGCGCGTACAAGTACACCGGGGAGCTGTTTTTT
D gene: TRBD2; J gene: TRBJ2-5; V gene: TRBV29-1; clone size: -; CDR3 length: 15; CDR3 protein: CSAWGSRGDEETQYF; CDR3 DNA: TGCAGCGCCTGGGGCTCGCGGGGGGATGAAGAGACCCAGTACTTC
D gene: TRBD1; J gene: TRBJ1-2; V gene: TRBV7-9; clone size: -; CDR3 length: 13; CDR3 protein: CASTDRVSYGYTF; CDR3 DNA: TGTGCCAGCACCGACAGGGTCAGCTATGGCTACACCTTC
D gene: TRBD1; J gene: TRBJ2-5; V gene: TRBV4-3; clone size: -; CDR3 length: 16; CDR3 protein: CASSQTGQGVRETQYF; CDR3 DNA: TGCGCCAGCAGCCAAACGGGACAGGGGGTTCGAGAGACCCAGTACTTC
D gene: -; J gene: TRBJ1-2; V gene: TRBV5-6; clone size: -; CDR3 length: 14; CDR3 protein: CASSLGHAGYGYTF; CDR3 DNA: TGTGCCAGCAGCTTGGGACACGCTGGCTATGGCTACACCTTC
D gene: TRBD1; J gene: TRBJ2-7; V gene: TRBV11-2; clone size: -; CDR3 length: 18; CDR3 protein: CASSLTLRQQGVTYEQYF; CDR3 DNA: TGTGCCAGCAGCTTAACGCTGAGGCAGCAGGGGGTTACGTACGAGCAGTACTTC
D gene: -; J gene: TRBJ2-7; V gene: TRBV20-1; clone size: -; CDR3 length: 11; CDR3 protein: CSAAGPYEQYF; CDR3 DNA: TGCAGTGCCGCGGGCCCCTACGAGCAGTACTTC
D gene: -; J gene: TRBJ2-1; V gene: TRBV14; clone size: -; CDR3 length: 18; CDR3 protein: CASSQDLGGAWSYNEQFF; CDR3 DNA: TGTGCCAGCAGCCAAGATTTGGGGGGGGCTTGGTCCTACAATGAGCAGTTCTTC
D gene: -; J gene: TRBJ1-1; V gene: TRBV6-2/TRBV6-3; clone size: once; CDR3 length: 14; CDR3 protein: CASSYTGRNTEAFF; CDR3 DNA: TGTGCCAGCAGTTACACGGGTCGGAACACTGAAGCTTTCTTT
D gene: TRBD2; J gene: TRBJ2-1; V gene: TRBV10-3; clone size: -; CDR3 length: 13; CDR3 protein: CAIGLAGGNEQFF; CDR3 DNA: TGTGCCATCGGACTAGCGGGAGGGAATGAGCAGTTCTTC
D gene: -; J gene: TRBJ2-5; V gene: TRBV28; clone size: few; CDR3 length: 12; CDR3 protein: CASSYRTGTQYF; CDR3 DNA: TGTGCCAGCAGTTACAGGACTGGGACCCAGTACTTC
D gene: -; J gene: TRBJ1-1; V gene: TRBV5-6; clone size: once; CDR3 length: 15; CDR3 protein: CASSSTAGSHTEAFF; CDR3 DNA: TGTGCCAGCAGCTCAACAGCGGGATCGCACACTGAAGCTTTCTTT
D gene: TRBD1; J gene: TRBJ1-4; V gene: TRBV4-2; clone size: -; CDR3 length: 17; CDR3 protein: CASSQRTGGVTNEKLFF; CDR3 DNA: TGTGCCAGCAGCCAACGCACAGGGGGCGTAACTAATGAAAAACTGTTTTTT
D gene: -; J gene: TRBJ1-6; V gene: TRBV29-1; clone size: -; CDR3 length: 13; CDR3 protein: CSVTTGYNSPLHF; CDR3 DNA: TGCAGCGTGACGACAGGATATAATTCACCCCTCCACTTT
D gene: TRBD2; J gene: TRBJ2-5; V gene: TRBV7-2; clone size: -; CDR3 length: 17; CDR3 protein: CASSPLFGGGYQETQYF; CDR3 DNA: TGTGCCAGCAGCCCTTTGTTCGGGGGAGGGTACCAAGAGACCCAGTACTTC
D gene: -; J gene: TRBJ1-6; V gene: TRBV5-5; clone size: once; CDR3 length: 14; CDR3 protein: CASNRVIEGSPLHF; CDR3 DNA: TGTGCCAGCAACCGGGTGATAGAAGGTTCACCCCTCCACTTT
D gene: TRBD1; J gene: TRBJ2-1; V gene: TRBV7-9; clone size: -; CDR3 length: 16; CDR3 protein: CVSSLGQGWSYNEQFF; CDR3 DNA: TGTGTCAGCAGCTTAGGACAGGGGTGGTCCTACAATGAGCAGTTCTTC
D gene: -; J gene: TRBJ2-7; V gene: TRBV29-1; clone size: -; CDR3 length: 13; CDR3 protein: CSVSGILSYEQYF; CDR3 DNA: TGCAGCGTTTCCGGGATATTGTCCTACGAGCAGTACTTC
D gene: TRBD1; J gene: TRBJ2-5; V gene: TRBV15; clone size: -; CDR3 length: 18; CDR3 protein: CATSATAVTGWNRETQYF; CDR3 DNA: TGTGCCACCAGCGCCACCGCTGTGACAGGGTGGAATCGGGAGACCCAGTACTTC
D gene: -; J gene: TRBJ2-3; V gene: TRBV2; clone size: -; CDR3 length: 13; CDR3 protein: CASSERRADTQYF; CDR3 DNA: TGTGCCAGCAGTGAGAGGAGGGCAGATACGCAGTATTTT
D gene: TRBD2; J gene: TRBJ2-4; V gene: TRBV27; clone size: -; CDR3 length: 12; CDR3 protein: CASSGPAGLLYF; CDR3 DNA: TGTGCCAGTAGTGGGCCAGCGGGACTGTTGTACTTC
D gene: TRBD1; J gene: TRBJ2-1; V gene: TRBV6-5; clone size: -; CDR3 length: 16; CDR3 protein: CASSYSGQGGYNEQFF; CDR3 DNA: TGTGCCAGCAGTTACTCGGGACAGGGGGGGTACAATGAGCAGTTCTTC
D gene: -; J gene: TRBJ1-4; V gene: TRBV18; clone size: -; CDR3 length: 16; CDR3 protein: CASSHAKQGINEKLFF; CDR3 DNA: TGTGCCAGCTCTCACGCGAAACAGGGAATTAATGAAAAACTGTTTTTT
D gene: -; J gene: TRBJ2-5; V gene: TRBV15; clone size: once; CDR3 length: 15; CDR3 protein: CATSRASGLQETQYF; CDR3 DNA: TGTGCCACCAGCAGAGCCAGTGGACTACAAGAGACCCAGTACTTC
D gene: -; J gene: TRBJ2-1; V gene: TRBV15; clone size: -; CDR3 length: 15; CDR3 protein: CATSRDQPGANEQFF; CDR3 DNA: TGTGCCACCAGCAGAGATCAGCCGGGGGCGAATGAGCAGTTCTTC
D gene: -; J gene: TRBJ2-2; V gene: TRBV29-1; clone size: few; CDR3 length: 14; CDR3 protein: CSVGGRGGTGELFF; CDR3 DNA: TGCAGCGTTGGTGGCAGGGGTGGCACCGGGGAGCTGTTTTTT
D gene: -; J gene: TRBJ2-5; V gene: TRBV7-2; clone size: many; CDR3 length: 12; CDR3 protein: CASSSYQETQYF; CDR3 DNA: TGTGCCAGCAGTTCGTACCAAGAGACCCAGTACTTC
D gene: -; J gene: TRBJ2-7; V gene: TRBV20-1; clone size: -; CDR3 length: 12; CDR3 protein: CSASGLTYEQYF; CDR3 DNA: TGCAGTGCTAGTGGGCTCACCTACGAGCAGTACTTC
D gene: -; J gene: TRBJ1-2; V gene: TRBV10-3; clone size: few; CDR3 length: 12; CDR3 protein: CAIKTEYYGYTF; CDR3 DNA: TGTGCCATCAAGACAGAATACTATGGCTACACCTTC